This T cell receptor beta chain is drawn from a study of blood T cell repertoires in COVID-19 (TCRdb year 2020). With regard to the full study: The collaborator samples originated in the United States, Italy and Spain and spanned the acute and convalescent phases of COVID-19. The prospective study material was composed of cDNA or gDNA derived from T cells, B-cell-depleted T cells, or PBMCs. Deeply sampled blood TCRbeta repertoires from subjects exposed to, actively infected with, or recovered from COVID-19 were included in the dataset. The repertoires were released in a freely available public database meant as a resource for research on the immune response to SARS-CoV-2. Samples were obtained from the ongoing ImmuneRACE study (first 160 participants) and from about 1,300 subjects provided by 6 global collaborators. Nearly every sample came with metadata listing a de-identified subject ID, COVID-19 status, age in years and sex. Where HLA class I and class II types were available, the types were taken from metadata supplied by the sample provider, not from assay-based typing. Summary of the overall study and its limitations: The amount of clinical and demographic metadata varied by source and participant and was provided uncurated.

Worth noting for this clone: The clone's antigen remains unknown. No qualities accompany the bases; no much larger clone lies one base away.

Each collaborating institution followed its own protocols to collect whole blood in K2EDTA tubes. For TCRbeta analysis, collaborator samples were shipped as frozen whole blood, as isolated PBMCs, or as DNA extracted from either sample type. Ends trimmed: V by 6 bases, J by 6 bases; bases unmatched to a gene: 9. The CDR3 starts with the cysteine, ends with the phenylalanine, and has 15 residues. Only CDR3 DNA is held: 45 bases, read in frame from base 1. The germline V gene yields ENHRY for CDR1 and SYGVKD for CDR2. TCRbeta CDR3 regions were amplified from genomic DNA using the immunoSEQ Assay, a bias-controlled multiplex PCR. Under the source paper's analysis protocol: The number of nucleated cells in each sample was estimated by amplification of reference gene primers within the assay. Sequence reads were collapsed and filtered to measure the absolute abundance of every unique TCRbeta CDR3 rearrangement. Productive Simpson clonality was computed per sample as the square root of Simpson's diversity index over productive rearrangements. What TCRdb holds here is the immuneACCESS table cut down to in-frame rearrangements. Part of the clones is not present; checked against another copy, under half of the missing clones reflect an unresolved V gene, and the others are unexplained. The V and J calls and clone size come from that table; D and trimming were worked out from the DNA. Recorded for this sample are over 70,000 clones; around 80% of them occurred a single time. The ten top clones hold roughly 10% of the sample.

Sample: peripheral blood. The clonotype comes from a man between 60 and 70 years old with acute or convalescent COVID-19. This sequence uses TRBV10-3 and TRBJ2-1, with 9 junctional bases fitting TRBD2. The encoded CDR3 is CAIRTSGPSGNEQFF. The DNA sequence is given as TGTGCCATCAGGACTAGCGGACCTTCGGGCAATGAGCAGTTCTTC.